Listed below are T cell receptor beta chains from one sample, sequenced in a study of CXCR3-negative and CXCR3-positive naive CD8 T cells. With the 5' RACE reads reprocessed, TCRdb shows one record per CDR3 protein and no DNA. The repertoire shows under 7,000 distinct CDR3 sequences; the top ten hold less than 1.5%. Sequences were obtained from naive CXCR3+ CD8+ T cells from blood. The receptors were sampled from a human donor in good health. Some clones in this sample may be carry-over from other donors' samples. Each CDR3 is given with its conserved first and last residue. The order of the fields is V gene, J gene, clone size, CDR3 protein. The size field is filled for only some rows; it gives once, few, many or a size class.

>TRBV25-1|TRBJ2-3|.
CASSEVGPSTDTQYF
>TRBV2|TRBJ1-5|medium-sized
CASSAIELSNQPQHF
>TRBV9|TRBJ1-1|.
CASSSQNTEAFF
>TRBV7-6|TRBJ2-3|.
CASSPDNTDTQYF
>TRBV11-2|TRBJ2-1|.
CASSLVLDRDNEQFF
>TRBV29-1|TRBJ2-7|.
CSAFLAANEQYF
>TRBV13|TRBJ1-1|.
CASSLVGQGANTEAFF
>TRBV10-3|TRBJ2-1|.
CATLSGTGGRDEQFF
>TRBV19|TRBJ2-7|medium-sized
CASSAGTEFYEQYF
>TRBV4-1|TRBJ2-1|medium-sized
CASSQRDTAYNEQFF
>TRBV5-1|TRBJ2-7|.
CASSLLEGAGPYEQYF
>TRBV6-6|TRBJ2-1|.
CASTFGGEQFF
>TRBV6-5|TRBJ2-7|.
CASRRGQTYEQYF
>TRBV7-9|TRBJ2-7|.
CASSSLAGLSYEQYF
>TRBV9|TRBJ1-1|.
CASSQQGLSTEAFF